This T cell receptor beta chain was retrieved from a study of T-cell reconstitution after alpha-beta-depleted transplantation in children. Preparation of the TCRbeta library used unique molecular identifiers. TCRdb independently ran MiXCR on the PCR reads; one entry per CDR3 protein. The table has fewer than 550,000 distinct CDR3 sequences, 10% to 12% seen once. This CDR3 has 14 residues. Looked up from germline, CDR1 is MDHEN and CDR2 is SYDVKM. Trimming took off 6 bases at V and 1 base at J, with 9 bases between the two ends. Broader study findings: Once a year had passed after transplant, T-cell counts and diversity came mostly from newly produced T cells. TCRbeta diversity was high at day 60 in some patients (a result of surviving recipient T cells and thymic progenitors). There were reportedly several hundred expanded graft clones from which alpha-beta T cells came about two months after transplant.

A few counts support this clonotype. Its target is unknown. The chain uses TRBV28 and TRBJ2-2; D perhaps matches TRBD2 (6 bases). The TCR comes from a female patient under 10 years old who had a stem cell transplant for aplastic anemia, so the T cells may come from the graft donor. Sample: PBMCs, mostly from graft donor cells, taken 180 days after TCRalphabeta/CD19-depleted stem cell transplant. The CDR3: CASRTAGNTGELFF. CDR3 DNA sequence: TGTGCCAGCAGGACAGCGGGGAACACCGGGGAGCTGTTTTTT. The variable domain in full, completed from reference TRBV28 and TRBJ2-2, reads DVKVTQSSRYLVKRTGEKVFLECVQDMDHENMFWYRQDPGLGLRLIYFSYDVKMKEKGDIPEGYSVSREKKERFSLILESASTNQTSMYLCASRTAGNTGELFFGEGSRLTVL.